Presented here are 20 T cell receptor beta chains from one specimen sequenced in a study of blood T cell repertoires in COVID-19. The table came from immunoSEQ multiplex PCR; TCRdb's copy has only in-frame clones and leaves some out. The sample lists some 99,000 clones, roughly 80% occurring once. Sequenced: peripheral blood. These receptors were taken from a human donor in a cohort sampled during active or convalescent COVID-19.

This clone was seen only a few times. This chain connects TRBV5-1 to TRBJ2-2; TRBD2 matches at 8 bases. After removal of 1 base from V and 4 bases from J, the junction contained 12 bases not matched to a gene. CDR1 SGHRS and CDR2 YFSETQ come from the germline V gene. The CDR3 sequence is 18 residues long. This CDR3 is CASSLIFPAGATTGELFF. The CDR3 DNA reads TGCGCCAGCAGCTTGATTTTCCCAGCGGGAGCGACCACCGGGGAGCTGTTTTTT.

This rearrangement joins TRBV30 to TRBJ2-1; 7 bases agree with TRBD2. This CDR3 spans 13 amino acids. Germline V CDR1 and CDR2: GTSNPN, SVGIG (reference sequence). With 0 bases clipped from V and 10 bases from J, the junction kept 6 bases outside the gene matches. In nucleotides, the CDR3 is TGTGCCTGGAGTGTACAGAAGGGAGGGGAGCAGTTCTTC. Protein product: CAWSVQKGGEQFF.

V is TRBV29-1 and J is TRBJ1-1; D is unresolved. This CDR3 is built from 14 residues. V was trimmed by 3 bases and J by 4 bases, leaving 15 bases between them. Germline loops: CDR1 SQVTM, CDR2 ANQGSEA. The CDR3 loop is CSVEGRLSGTEAFF. The CDR3 bases are TGCAGCGTTGAGGGCAGGCTATCAGGCACTGAAGCTTTCTTT.

The chain uses TRBV28 and TRBJ1-6; D is possibly TRBD1 (6 bases). With 8 bases removed from V and 10 bases from J, the gap between germline ends came to 27 bases. Germline values: CDR1 MDHEN, CDR2 SYDVKM. The CDR3 extends over 17 amino acids. In DNA form, the CDR3 reads TGTGCCAGCCGGTTAACGGGGGGGGGCAGGGAATACTCACCCCTCCACTTT. Translation: CASRLTGGGREYSPLHF.

The rearrangement uses TRBV19 and TRBJ2-3; D is unresolved. Germline V gene sequence: CDR1 LNHDA, CDR2 SQIVND (reference sequence). The germline V and J ends were trimmed by 1 base and 2 bases, with 10 bases remaining between them. The CDR3 runs 15 residues. The CDR3 loop is CASSIVAFHTDTQYF. The CDR3 coding sequence is TGTGCCAGTAGTATAGTGGCATTCCACACAGATACGCAGTATTTT.

V and J are TRBV28 and TRBJ1-1; weak D call: TRBD1 (6 bases). V was clipped by 10 bases and J by 0 bases, with 12 bases between them. Per the germline V gene, CDR1 is MDHEN and CDR2 is SYDVKM. The CDR3 runs to 13 residues. The CDR3 sequence: CATRGVMNTEAFF. The CDR3 DNA reads TGTGCCACCAGGGGAGTCATGAACACTGAAGCTTTCTTT.

The chain carries TRBV19 and TRBJ2-2, with 10 nucleotides matching TRBD1. The CDR3 contains 15 residues. The J segment lost 0 bases and the V segment lost 7 bases, leaving 2 bases of the junction unmatched. CDR1 LNHDA and CDR2 SQIVND come from the germline V gene (reference sequence). This chain's CDR3 is CASTGQGTNTGELFF. The CDR3 nucleotides read TGTGCCAGTACGGGACAGGGGACGAACACCGGGGAGCTGTTTTTT.

The chain carries TRBV4-1 and TRBJ2-1; 7 bases are a match to TRBD2. This CDR3 spans 18 amino acids. The V gene's germline CDR1 is MGHRA and CDR2 YSYEKL. The trim removed 3 bases at V and 2 bases at J, leaving 13 bases unmatched. CDR3 protein: CASSHSLSSGITYNEQFF. CDR3 DNA: TGCGCCAGCAGCCATTCTCTCTCTAGCGGAATAACCTACAATGAGCAGTTCTTC.

The chain links TRBV4-3 to TRBJ2-2, with D perhaps matching TRBD1 (5 bases). This CDR3 is built from 15 residues. Trimming left V 4 bases short and J 1 base short, with 10 bases between. Germline values: CDR1 LGHNA, CDR2 YSLEER. The CDR3 region is CASSRDQGNTGELFF. CDR3 DNA: TGCGCCAGCAGCCGAGACCAGGGGAACACCGGGGAGCTGTTTTTT.

This sequence joins TRBV19 and TRBJ2-3; 7 nucleotides align to TRBD1. The CDR3 has 17 amino acids. From germline, CDR1 is LNHDA and CDR2 SQIVND (reference sequence). Germline trimming cut 4 bases from V and 5 bases from J; bases unmatched to any gene: 15. The CDR3 bases are TGTGCCAGTAGTACCCGGGCGGCAGGGGGAAGGTTAGATACGCAGTATTTT. This translates into CASSTRAAGGRLDTQYF.

This chain joins TRBV4-3 and TRBJ2-6, with a tentative D call TRBD1 (5 bases). This CDR3 comprises 19 residues. Looked up from germline, CDR1 is LGHNA and CDR2 is YSLEER. V was pared by 3 bases and J by 2 bases, with 20 bases between. The CDR3 DNA follows: TGCGCCAGCAGCCAGGGAACAGGTACCCCTCTCCCTGGGGCCAACGTCCTGACTTTC. Its protein is CASSQGTGTPLPGANVLTF.

This clone is a singleton in its sample. The chain carries TRBV28 and TRBJ1-6, with a possible D match to TRBD1 (5 bases). Germline CDR1 is MDHEN and CDR2 is SYDVKM. V lost 3 bases and J 8 bases, leaving 11 bases between the germline ends. The CDR3 loop spans 14 amino acids. The CDR3: CASSFKGVHSPLHF. In DNA, the CDR3 is TGTGCCAGCAGTTTCAAAGGGGTACATTCACCCCTCCACTTT.

This clone was detected only a few times. V gene TRBV5-1 combines with J gene TRBJ2-5; D possibly corresponds to TRBD1 (7 bases). V shed 0 bases and J shed 6 bases, with 18 bases lying between them. The germline CDR1 and CDR2 sequences are SGHRS and YFSETQ. The CDR3 covers 16 residues. CDR3 coding DNA: TGCGCCAGCAGCTTGGTTTCGCAGGGGGAGGCTAAGACCCAGTACTTC. Amino acid sequence: CASSLVSQGEAKTQYF.

CDR3 residues: CSVGWGGKSTDTQYF. The CDR3 bases are TGCAGCGTTGGCTGGGGCGGGAAAAGCACAGATACGCAGTATTTT. The chain carries TRBV29-1 and TRBJ2-3; possible D gene TRBD2, 6 bases. Germline loops: CDR1 SQVTM, CDR2 ANQGSEA. Trimming left V 4 bases short and J 0 bases short, with 14 bases between. This CDR3 comprises 15 residues.

The chain employs TRBV10-3 and TRBJ2-3, with 7 positions matching TRBD2. The CDR3 has 18 amino acids. Germline V CDR1 and CDR2: ENHRY, SYGVKD. After removal of 0 bases from V and 4 bases from J, the junction contained 13 bases not matched to a gene. CDR3 loop: CAISESVSPASGPDTQYF. CDR3 coding DNA: TGTGCCATCAGTGAGTCGGTATCTCCCGCTAGCGGCCCAGATACGCAGTATTTT.

The gene calls are TRBV19 and TRBJ1-3; no clear D. The CDR3 sequence is 14 residues long. The V end lost 3 bases, the J end lost 0 bases, and 6 bases lay between the germline ends. Germline V gene lookup returns CDR1 LNHDA and CDR2 SQIVND (reference sequence). CDR3 nucleotides: TGTGCCAGTAGTATGTACAGCTCTGGAAACACCATATATTTT. This translates into CASSMYSSGNTIYF.

The chain employs TRBV12-3 or TRBV12-4 and TRBJ1-1, with a tentative D call TRBD1 (5 bases). The CDR3 loop spans 13 amino acids. V was shortened by 7 bases and J by 5 bases, with 14 bases between the two germline ends. CDR3 sequence reads: CASTDQGGTEAFF. In nucleotides, the CDR3 is TGTGCCAGCACCGACCAGGGTGGGACTGAAGCTTTCTTT.

This clone was detected ten times or more. The rearrangement links TRBV14 to TRBJ2-7; weak D call: TRBD2 (6 bases). CDR1 and CDR2 from the germline V gene are SGHDN and FVKESK. Trimming removed 8 bases from V and 0 bases from J, with 14 bases in between. The CDR3 runs 14 residues. The CDR3 DNA reads as TGTGCCAGCGCTCGGGACTTGAGCTCCTACGAGCAGTACTTC. The encoded protein is CASARDLSSYEQYF.

This clone has only a few counts. This rearrangement joins TRBV9 to TRBJ2-3; D unclear. The CDR3 covers 11 residues. The germline V gene has CDR1 SGDLS and CDR2 YYNGEE. V was cut by 0 bases and J by 7 bases, with 3 bases left in between. DNA of the CDR3: TGTGCCAGCAGCGTAGCAAATACGCAGTATTTT. Amino acids: CASSVANTQYF.

This clone has just one count. The V call is TRBV20-1, the J call TRBJ2-1; 7 bases align to TRBD2. The CDR3 loop spans 10 amino acids. Germline V lookup: CDR1 DFQATT, CDR2 SNEGSKA (reference sequence). The CDR3 protein is CSPLAENQFF. CDR3 bases: TGCAGCCCTCTAGCGGAAAACCAGTTCTTC.